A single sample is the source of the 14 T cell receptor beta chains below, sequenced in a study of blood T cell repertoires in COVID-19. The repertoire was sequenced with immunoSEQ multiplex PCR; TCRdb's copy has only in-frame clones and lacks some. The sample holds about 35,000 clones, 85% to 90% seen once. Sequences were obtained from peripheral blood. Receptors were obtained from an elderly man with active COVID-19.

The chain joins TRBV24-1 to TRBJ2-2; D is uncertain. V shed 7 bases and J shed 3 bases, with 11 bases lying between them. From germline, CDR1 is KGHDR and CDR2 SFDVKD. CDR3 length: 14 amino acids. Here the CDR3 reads CATRPSADTGELFF. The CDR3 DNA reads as TGTGCCACCAGGCCTTCGGCGGACACCGGGGAGCTGTTTTTT.

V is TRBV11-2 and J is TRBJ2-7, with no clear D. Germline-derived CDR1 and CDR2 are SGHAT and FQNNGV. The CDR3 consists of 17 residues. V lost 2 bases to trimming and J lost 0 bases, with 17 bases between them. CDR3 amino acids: CASSLSTGSLSSYEQYF. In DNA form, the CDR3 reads TGTGCCAGCAGCTTAAGCACCGGGTCCCTCAGCTCCTACGAGCAGTACTTC.

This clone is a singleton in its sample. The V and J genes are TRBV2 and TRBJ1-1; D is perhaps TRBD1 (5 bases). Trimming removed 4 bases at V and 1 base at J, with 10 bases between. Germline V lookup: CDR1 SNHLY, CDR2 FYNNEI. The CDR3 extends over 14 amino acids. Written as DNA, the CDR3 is TGTGCCAGCAGTGTGTACCAGGGGAACACTGAAGCTTTCTTT. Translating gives CASSVYQGNTEAFF.

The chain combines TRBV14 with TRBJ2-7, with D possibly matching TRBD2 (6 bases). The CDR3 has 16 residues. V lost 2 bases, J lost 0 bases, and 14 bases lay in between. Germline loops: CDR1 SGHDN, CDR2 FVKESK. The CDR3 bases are TGTGCCAGCAGCCAACAAGCGGGCTTTTCCTCCTACGAGCAGTACTTC. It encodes CASSQQAGFSSYEQYF.

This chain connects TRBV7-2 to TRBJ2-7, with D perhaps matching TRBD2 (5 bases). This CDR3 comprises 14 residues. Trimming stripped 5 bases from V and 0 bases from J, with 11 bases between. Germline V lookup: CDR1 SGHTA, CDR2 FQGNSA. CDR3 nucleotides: TGTGCCAGCAGCCCGGGGTCGGTCTCCTACGAGCAGTACTTC. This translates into CASSPGSVSYEQYF.

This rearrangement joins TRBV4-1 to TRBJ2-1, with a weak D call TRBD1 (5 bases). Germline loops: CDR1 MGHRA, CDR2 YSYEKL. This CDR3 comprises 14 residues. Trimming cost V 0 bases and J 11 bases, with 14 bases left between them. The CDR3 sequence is CASSQDGAIVKQFF. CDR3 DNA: TGCGCCAGCAGCCAAGATGGGGCCATAGTTAAGCAGTTCTTC.

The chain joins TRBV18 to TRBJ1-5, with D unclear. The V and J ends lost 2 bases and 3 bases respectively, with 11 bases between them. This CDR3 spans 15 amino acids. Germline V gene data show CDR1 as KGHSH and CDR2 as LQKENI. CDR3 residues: CASSPGQLPNQPQHF. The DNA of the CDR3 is TGTGCCAGCTCACCAGGGCAGCTCCCCAATCAGCCCCAGCATTTT.

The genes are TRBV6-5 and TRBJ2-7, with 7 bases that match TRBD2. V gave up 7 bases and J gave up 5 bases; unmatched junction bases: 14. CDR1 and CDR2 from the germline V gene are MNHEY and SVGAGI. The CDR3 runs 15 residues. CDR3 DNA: TGTGCCAGCACCCCGTGGGGTGGGAGGGCCGACGAGCAGTACTTC. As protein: CASTPWGGRADEQYF.

The CDR3 here is CASSAGGGVEQYF. The CDR3 coding sequence is TGTGCCAGTAGTGCCGGGGGGGGCGTCGAGCAGTACTTC. This chain connects TRBV19 to TRBJ2-7; 8 nucleotides match TRBD2. Germline values: CDR1 LNHDA, CDR2 SQIVND (reference sequence). The junction had 6 bases not matched to a gene; V was cut back by 5 bases and J by 6 bases. The CDR3 runs 13 residues.

In DNA form, the CDR3 reads TGCAGCGTCGACTATTTGAACACTGAAGCTTTCTTT. Translating it yields CSVDYLNTEAFF. The chain combines TRBV29-1 with TRBJ1-1; no firm D call. Trimming stripped 6 bases from V and 0 bases from J, with 8 bases between. Germline CDR1 is SQVTM and CDR2 is ANQGSEA. The CDR3 totals 12 residues. Variable domain in full (rest from reference TRBV29-1 and TRBJ1-1): SAVISQKPSRDICQRGTSLTIQCQVDSQVTMMFWYRQQPGQSLTLIATANQGSEATYESGFVIDKFPISRPNLTFSTLTVSNMSPEDSSIYLCSVDYLNTEAFFGQGTRLTVV.

Here the CDR3 reads CASSSGGQGAGEQYF. DNA for the CDR3: TGTGCCAGCAGTTCCGGTGGACAGGGGGCGGGCGAGCAGTACTTC. The rearrangement links TRBV27 to TRBJ2-7, with 11 bases fitting TRBD1. Germline CDR1 and CDR2: MNHEY and SMNVEV (reference sequence). J gave up 6 bases and V 4 bases, and 8 bases lay outside the gene matches. The CDR3 has 15 amino acids.

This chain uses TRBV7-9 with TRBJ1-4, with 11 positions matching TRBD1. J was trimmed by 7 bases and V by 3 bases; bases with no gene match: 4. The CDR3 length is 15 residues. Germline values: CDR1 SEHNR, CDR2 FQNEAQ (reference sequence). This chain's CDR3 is CASSLGTGGLEKLFF. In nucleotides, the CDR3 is TGTGCCAGCAGCTTGGGGACAGGGGGGCTTGAAAAACTGTTTTTT.

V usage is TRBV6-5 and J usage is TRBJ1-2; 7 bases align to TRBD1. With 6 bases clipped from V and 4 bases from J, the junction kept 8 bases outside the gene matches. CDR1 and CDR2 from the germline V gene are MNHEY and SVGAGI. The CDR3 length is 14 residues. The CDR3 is CASRGKQGSYGYTF. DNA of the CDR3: TGTGCCAGCAGGGGAAAACAGGGGTCCTATGGCTACACCTTC.

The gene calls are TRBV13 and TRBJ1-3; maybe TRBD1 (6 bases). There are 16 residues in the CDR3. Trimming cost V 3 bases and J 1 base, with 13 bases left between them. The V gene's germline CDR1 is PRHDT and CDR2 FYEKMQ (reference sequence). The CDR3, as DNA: TGTGCCAGCAGCTTTACAGGGTCCAAGTCTGGAAACACCATATATTTT. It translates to CASSFTGSKSGNTIYF.